The 6 T cell receptor beta chains given below trace back to one sample, sequenced in a study of shared clonotypes between healthy human individuals. Only in-frame clones appear in the TCRdb table, and some are missing; sequencing was by immunoSEQ multiplex PCR. In the table there are about 2,200,000 clones, around 93% of which are singletons. Terminally differentiated effector memory CD45RA+ cells were excluded by CCR7 positive selection of CD45RO-negative cells. Sequencing was carried out using naive CD8+ T cells from PBMCs. These receptor sequences come from a man in his late teens or twenties in good health. Some clones in this sample may be carry-over from other donors' samples.

V usage is TRBV4-2 and J usage is TRBJ1-4; D is undetermined. The CDR3 extends over 16 amino acids. Trimming took 0 bases from V and 5 from J, leaving 13 bases between them. Germline V gene data show CDR1 as LGHNA and CDR2 as YNFKEQ. CDR3 nucleotide sequence: TGTGCCAGCAGCCAAGATTATTACAGACTGAATGAAAAACTGTTTTTT. Translation: CASSQDYYRLNEKLFF.

The CDR3 spells CASSLDYRDPNGYTF. As DNA, the CDR3 is TGTGCCAGCAGCTTAGACTACAGGGACCCAAATGGCTACACCTTC. The chain employs TRBV7-9 and TRBJ1-2; a possible D gene is TRBD1 (6 bases). The germline V gene encodes CDR1 SEHNR and CDR2 FQNEAQ (reference sequence). V dropped 1 base and J dropped 6 bases, with 15 bases sitting between them. CDR3 length: 15 residues.

The chain links TRBV10-3 to TRBJ1-3; D might be TRBD1 (6 bases). Trimming stripped 7 bases from V and 3 bases from J, with 16 bases between. Germline CDR1 reads ENHRY; CDR2 reads SYGVKD. This CDR3 region has 15 residues. CDR3 sequence: CAITIDRTGGNTIYF. The CDR3 DNA reads TGTGCCATCACCATAGACAGGACCGGTGGAAACACCATATATTTT.

V and J are TRBV7-9 and TRBJ2-4; no clear D. In germline, CDR1 is SEHNR, CDR2 FQNEAQ (reference sequence). The V gene lost 1 base and the J gene lost 6 bases, with 7 bases spanning the gap. CDR3 length: 13 amino acids. This chain's CDR3 is CASSLETVNIQYF. CDR3 DNA: TGTGCCAGCAGCTTAGAAACGGTAAACATTCAGTACTTC.

This clone was recorded once. The chain joins TRBV4-1 to TRBJ1-2; D possibly corresponds to TRBD1 (5 bases). V was pared by 3 bases and J by 4 bases, with 12 bases between. CDR3 length: 14 amino acids. Per germline, CDR1 MGHRA and CDR2 YSYEKL. CDR3 protein: CASSQVDSPYGYTF. The CDR3 nucleotides are TGCGCCAGCAGCCAGGTAGACAGCCCCTATGGCTACACCTTC.

The V call is TRBV4-2, the J call TRBJ1-1; D remains unclear. Germline V gene data show CDR1 as LGHNA and CDR2 as YNFKEQ. The V end lost 4 bases, the J end lost 6 bases, and 12 bases lay between the germline ends. The CDR3 sequence is 13 residues long. The CDR3 DNA follows: TGTGCCAGCAGCCCGGAGTGGGGATCTGAAGCTTTCTTT. Its protein is CASSPEWGSEAFF.